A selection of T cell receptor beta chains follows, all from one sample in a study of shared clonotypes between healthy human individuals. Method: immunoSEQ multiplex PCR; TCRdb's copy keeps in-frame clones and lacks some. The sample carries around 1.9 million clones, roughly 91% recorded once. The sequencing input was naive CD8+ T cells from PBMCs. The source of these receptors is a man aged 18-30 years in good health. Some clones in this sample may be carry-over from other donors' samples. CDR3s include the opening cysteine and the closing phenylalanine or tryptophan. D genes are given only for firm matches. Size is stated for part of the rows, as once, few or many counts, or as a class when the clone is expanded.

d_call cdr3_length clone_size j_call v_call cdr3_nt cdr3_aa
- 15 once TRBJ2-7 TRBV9 TGTGCCAGCAGCGCCACCCCGGGCAGGGGCCACGAGCAGTACTTC CASSATPGRGHEQYF
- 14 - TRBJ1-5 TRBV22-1 TGTCCTGGGAGCGCACTCAGGGAAAGGCAGCCCCAGCATTTT CPGSALRERQPQHF
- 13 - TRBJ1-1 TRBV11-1 TGTGCCAGCAGCTTAGCCATGGCCGCTGAAGCTTTCTTT CASSLAMAAEAFF
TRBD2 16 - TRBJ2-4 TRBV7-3 TGTGCCAGCAGCTTAAGGCCCCAGCGGGAGAGAAACATTCAGTACTTC CASSLRPQRERNIQYF
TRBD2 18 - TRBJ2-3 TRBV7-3 TGTGCCAGCAGCCCAACTTTGACTAGCGGGAGAGCAGGAGATACGCAGTATTTT CASSPTLTSGRAGDTQYF
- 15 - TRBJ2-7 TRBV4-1 TGCGCCAGCACCCAGAAGACAGGGAGGACCTACGAGCAGTACTTC CASTQKTGRTYEQYF
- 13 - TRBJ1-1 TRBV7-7 TGTGCCAGCAGCTTAAACGCTTTCACTGAAGCTTTCTTT CASSLNAFTEAFF
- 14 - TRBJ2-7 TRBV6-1 TGTGCCAGCAGTGAGGAGGCGGGAATCTACGAGCAGTACTTC CASSEEAGIYEQYF
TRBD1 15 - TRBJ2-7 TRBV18 TGTGCCAGCTCGCCAAGGACAGGAAACTCCTACGAGCAGTACTTC CASSPRTGNSYEQYF
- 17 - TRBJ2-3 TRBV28 TGTGCCAGCAGTCCGCATTCTACTGGGGAGGTGGCAGATACGCAGTATTTT CASSPHSTGEVADTQYF
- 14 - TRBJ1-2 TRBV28 TGTGCCAGCAGTGACCGACAGGAGTTCTATGGCTACACCTTC CASSDRQEFYGYTF
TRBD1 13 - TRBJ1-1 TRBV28 TGTGCCGCCCGGGACAGGGTGGACGATGAAGCTTTCTTT CAARDRVDDEAFF
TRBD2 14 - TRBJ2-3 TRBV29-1 TGCAGCGTTGACGGGACTAGCGCCACAGATACGCAGTATTTT CSVDGTSATDTQYF
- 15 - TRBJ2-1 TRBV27 TGTGCCAGCAGTTTGGTGGCGAACCCCTACAATGAGCAGTTCTTC CASSLVANPYNEQFF
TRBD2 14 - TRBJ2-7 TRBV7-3 TGTGCCAGCAGCACTAGCGGGGGGACCTACGAGCAGTACTTC CASSTSGGTYEQYF
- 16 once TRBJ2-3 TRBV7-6 TGTGCCAGCAGCTCTCTCGTCGCGGGCCGCGCAGATACGCAGTATTTT CASSSLVAGRADTQYF
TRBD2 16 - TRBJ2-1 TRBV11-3 TGTGCCAGCAGCGAAAAACGCGGGAGGTCTGGTAATGAGCAGTTCTTC CASSEKRGRSGNEQFF
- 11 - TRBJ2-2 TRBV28 TGTGCCAGCAGCCGTACCGGGGAGCTGTTTTTT CASSRTGELFF
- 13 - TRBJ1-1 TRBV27 TGTGCCAGCGGATACGGTAGGAACACTGAAGCTTTCTTT CASGYGRNTEAFF
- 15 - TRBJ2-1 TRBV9 TGTGCCAGCAGTTCCGATAGCGGTGCCTACAATGAGCAGTTCTTC CASSSDSGAYNEQFF
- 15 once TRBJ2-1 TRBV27 TGTGCCAGCAGTTTAGTACTCTCAACTTACAATGAGCAGTTCTTC CASSLVLSTYNEQFF
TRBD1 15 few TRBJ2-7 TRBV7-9 TGTGCCAGCAGCTCTCCGCCGGGACAGCCCTACGAGCAGTACTTC CASSSPPGQPYEQYF
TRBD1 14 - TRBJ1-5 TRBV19 TGTGCCACCCTCCCGACAGGGATCAATCAGCCCCAGCATTTT CATLPTGINQPQHF
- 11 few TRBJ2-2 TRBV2 TGTGCCAGCACCTATACCGGGGAGCTGTTTTTT CASTYTGELFF
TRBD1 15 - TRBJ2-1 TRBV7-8 TGTGCCAGCAGCGGACAGGGGGCGGGGCCGGATGAGCAGTTCTTC CASSGQGAGPDEQFF
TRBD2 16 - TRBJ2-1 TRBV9 TGTGCCAGCACCCGACTAGCGGGGATCTCCTACAATGAGCAGTTCTTC CASTRLAGISYNEQFF
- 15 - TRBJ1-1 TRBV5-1 TGCGCCAGCAGCTTGGGTGCCTACACGAACACTGAAGCTTTCTTT CASSLGAYTNTEAFF
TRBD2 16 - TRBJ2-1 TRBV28 TGTGCCAGCAGTTTAACTAGCGGGGGCTCCTACAATGAGCAGTTCTTC CASSLTSGGSYNEQFF
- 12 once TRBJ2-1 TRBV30 TGTGCCTGGAGTGTCAAACGGGGTGAGCAGTTCTTC CAWSVKRGEQFF
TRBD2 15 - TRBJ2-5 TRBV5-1 TGCGCCAGTTCTCAGCGGGAGGGAGGGCGAGAGACCCAGTACTTC CASSQREGGRETQYF
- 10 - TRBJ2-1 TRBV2 TGTGCCAGCAGTGAATATGAGCAGTTCTTC CASSEYEQFF
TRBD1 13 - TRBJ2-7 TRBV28 TGTGCCAGCAGCGAGCAGGGGGCCTACGAGCAGTACTTC CASSEQGAYEQYF
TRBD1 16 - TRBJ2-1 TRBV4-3 TGCGCCAGCAGCCAAGATCTAAACAGGGGTGAGGATGAGCAGTTCTTC CASSQDLNRGEDEQFF
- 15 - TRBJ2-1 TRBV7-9 TGTGCCAGCAGCCCGCCCGGGAGTGAATACAATGAGCAGTTCTTC CASSPPGSEYNEQFF
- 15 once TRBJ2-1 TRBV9 TGTGCCAGCAGCGTAGTACCTAGCTCCTACAATGAGCAGTTCTTC CASSVVPSSYNEQFF
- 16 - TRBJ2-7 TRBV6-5 TGTGCCAGCAGTTACTCTCAGGGGCCCAGGTCCTACGAGCAGTACTTC CASSYSQGPRSYEQYF
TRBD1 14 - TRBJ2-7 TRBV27 TGTGCCAGCAGTGTCGGGACAGGGGGCTACGAGCAGTACTTC CASSVGTGGYEQYF
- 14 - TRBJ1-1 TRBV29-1 TGCAGCGTTGCATGGGCTGGGGATGGCACTGAAGCTTTCTTT CSVAWAGDGTEAFF
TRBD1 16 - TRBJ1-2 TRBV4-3 TGCGCCAGCAGCCAAGGGATCGGGACAGTCGTCTATGGCTACACCTTC CASSQGIGTVVYGYTF
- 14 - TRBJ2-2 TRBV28 TGTGCCAGCAGTTTCCCGGAGAACACCGGGGAGCTGTTTTTT CASSFPENTGELFF
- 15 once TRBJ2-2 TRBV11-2 TGTGCCAGCAGCCCAGAACTCCCGAACACCGGGGAGCTGTTTTTT CASSPELPNTGELFF
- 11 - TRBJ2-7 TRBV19 TGTGCCAGTCGCTCGGGGGCCGAGCAGTACTTC CASRSGAEQYF
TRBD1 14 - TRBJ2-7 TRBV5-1 TGCGCCAGCAGAGCCGGGACAGGACTCTACGAGCAGTACTTC CASRAGTGLYEQYF
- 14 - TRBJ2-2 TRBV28 TGTGCCAGCAGTTTTTCGGTGAACACCGGGGAGCTGTTTTTT CASSFSVNTGELFF
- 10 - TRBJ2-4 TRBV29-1 TGCAGCGTTGGGGGAAACATTCAGTACTTC CSVGGNIQYF
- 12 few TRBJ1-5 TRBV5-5 TGTGCCAGCAGCCTATGGGATCAGCCCCAGCATTTT CASSLWDQPQHF
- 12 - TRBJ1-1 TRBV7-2 TGTGCCAGCAGCCTCCCCCGGGGGGGAGCTTTCTTT CASSLPRGGAFF
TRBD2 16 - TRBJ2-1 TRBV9 TGTGCCAGCAGCGTAGAGGTAGCGGGAGGGTACAATGAGCAGTTCTTC CASSVEVAGGYNEQFF
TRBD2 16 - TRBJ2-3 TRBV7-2 TGTGCCAGCAGCTCCCGACTAGCGGGTCATATAGATACGCAGTATTTT CASSSRLAGHIDTQYF
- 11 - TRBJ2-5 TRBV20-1 TGCAGTGCCTCGGCCCCGGAGACCCAGTACTTC CSASAPETQYF
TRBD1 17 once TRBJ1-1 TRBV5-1 TGCGCCAGCAGCTTGGCACGTTGGGACAGGGGGACCCCTGAAGCTTTCTTT CASSLARWDRGTPEAFF
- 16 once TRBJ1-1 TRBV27 TGTGCCAGCAGTTTTTATCCAGGACCCGGGGGGACTGAAGCTTTCTTT CASSFYPGPGGTEAFF